The source of this T cell receptor beta chain is a study of blood T cell repertoires in COVID-19. Method: immunoSEQ multiplex PCR; TCRdb's copy keeps in-frame clones and lacks some. The sample includes 80,000 to 100,000 clones, roughly nine tenths of them seen just once. About this clone itself: This CDR3 is also generated by other DNA sequences in the sample.

There are 15 residues in the CDR3. Unmatched junction bases numbered 5, after V lost 4 bases and J lost 3 bases. Germline lookup yields CDR1 KGHDR and CDR2 SFDVKD. The TCR originated in a human donor with active COVID-19. The donor label of this sample is uncertain. The gene calls are TRBV24-1 and TRBJ2-3, with TRBD1 matching 8 bases. Material for sequencing was peripheral blood. The CDR3 is CATSDPGQGTDTQYF. CDR3 nucleotide sequence: TGTGCCACCAGTGACCCCGGACAGGGAACAGATACGCAGTATTTT.